This T cell receptor (beta chain) originates from a study of identical twins. Overall study results and limits: Clonotypes of the beta chain that were abundant in cord blood carried fewer insertions (memory repertoires showed none). Out-of-frame TCR alpha sharing observed in monozygotic twins exceeded model estimates. It was cross-sectional statistical analysis, not following the same donors, that the conclusions relied on.

TCRdb fed the 5' RACE reads into MiXCR, producing one record per CDR3 protein. The sample has 500,000 to 650,000 distinct CDR3 sequences, about 20% seen once. Notes on this clonotype: The antigen remains undetermined.

The V gene's germline CDR1 is LNHDA and CDR2 SQIVND (reference sequence). With 6 bases removed from V and 0 bases from J, the gap between germline ends came to 12 bases. The CDR3 is made up of 16 amino acids. The sample was also linked to a second study, of yellow fever vaccine responses in identical twins. This second report adds: Reportedly, the T cell response mounted by twins to vaccine seemed partly convergent, partly personalized.

Sequenced: CD4+ T cells sorted from blood. The chain couples TRBV19 to TRBJ2-6; D gene uncertain. The sequence was collected from a woman aged 18 to 35 in good health. Written as DNA, the CDR3 is TGTGCCAGTAGCTGGGCCAAGAGCTCTGGGGCCAACGTCCTGACTTTC. Encoded protein: CASSWAKSSGANVLTF.